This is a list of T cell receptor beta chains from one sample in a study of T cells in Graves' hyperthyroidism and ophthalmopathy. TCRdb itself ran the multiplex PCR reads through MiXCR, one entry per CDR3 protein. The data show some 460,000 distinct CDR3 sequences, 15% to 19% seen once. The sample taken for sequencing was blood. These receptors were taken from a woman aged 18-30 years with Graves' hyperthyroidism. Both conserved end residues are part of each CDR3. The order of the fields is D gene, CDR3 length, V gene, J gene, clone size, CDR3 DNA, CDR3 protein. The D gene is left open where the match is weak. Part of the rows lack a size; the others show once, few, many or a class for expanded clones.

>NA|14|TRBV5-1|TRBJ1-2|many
TGCGCCAGCAGCACCGACCAGGGACCAGGTGGCTACACCTTC
CASSTDQGPGGYTF
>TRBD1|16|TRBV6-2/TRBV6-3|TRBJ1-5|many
TGTGCCAGCAGTTGGCTTACAGGGGAGGAACATCAGCCCCAGCATTTT
CASSWLTGEEHQPQHF
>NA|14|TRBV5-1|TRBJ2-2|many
TGCGCCAGCAGCTTCAGGGGTTCCACCGGGGAGCTGTTTTTT
CASSFRGSTGELFF
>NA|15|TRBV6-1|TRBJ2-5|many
TGTGCCAGCAGTGAAAGGAGGGGCTTGGGAGAGACCCAGTACTTC
CASSERRGLGETQYF
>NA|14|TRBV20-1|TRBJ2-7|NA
TGCAGTGCTAGTATTGGTTCGGCGGTACACGAGCAGTACTTC
CSASIGSAVHEQYF
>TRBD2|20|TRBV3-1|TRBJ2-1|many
TGTGCCAGCAGCCCTCATCCGGGACTAGCGGGGGGAGGCTACTACAATGAGCAGTTCTTC
CASSPHPGLAGGGYYNEQFF
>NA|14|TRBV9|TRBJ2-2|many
TGTGCCAGCAGCGGGGACGGTTACACCGGGGAGCTGTTTTTT
CASSGDGYTGELFF
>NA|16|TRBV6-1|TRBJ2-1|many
TGTGCCAGCAGTGATAAAGGAGACAGATACTACAATGAGCAGTTCTTC
CASSDKGDRYYNEQFF
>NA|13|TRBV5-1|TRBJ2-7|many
TGCGCCAGCAGCTTGGAAGATGGGGGGAAGCAGTACTTC
CASSLEDGGKQYF
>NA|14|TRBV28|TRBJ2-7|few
TGTGCCAGCAGGTTTCGTCAGGGGAGTTGGGAGCAGTACTTC
CASRFRQGSWEQYF
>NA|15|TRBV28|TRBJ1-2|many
TGTGCCAGCAGTTTACGGCAGGCCAGCCTCTATGGCTACACCTTC
CASSLRQASLYGYTF
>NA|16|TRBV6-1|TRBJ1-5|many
TGTGCCAGCAGCTCCCCGTTGCGGACGGTGGGGCAGCCCCAGCATTTT
CASSSPLRTVGQPQHF
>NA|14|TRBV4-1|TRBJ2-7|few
TGCGCCAGCAGCAATAGCCGGGACGGTTACGAGCAGTACTTC
CASSNSRDGYEQYF
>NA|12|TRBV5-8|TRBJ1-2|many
TGTGCCAGCAGCTACAGTGCCCGGGGCTACACCTTC
CASSYSARGYTF
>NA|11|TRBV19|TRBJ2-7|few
TGTGCCAGTAGTAACCGTTACGAGCAGTACTTC
CASSNRYEQYF
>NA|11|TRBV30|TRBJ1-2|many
TGTGCCTGGAGTCTTGGAGTCGGCTACACCTTC
CAWSLGVGYTF
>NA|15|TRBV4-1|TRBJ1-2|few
TGCGCCAGCAGCCCGGGGGCAGGGGTCGGCTATGGCTACACCTTC
CASSPGAGVGYGYTF
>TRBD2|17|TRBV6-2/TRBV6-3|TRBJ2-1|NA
TGTGCCAGCAGTTCCACCAAGGGACTAGCGGTATACAATGAGCAGTTCTTC
CASSSTKGLAVYNEQFF